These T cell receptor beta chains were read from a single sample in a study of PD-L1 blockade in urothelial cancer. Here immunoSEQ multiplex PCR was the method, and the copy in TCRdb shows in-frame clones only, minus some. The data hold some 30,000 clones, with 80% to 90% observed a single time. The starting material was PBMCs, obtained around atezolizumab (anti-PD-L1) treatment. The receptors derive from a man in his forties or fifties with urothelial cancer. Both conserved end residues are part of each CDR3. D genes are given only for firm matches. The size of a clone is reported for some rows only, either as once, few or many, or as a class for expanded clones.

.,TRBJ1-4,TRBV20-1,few,CSAFDRSSRVF,TGCAGTGCTTTCGACAGGTCAAGTCGGGTTTTT
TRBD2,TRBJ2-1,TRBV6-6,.,CASSPLGPLAGEQFF,TGTGCCAGCAGCCCATTAGGTCCACTAGCGGGTGAGCAGTTCTTC
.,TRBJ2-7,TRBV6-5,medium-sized,CASSFRQATRYEQYF,TGTGCCAGCAGTTTCCGACAGGCAACAAGATACGAGCAGTACTTC
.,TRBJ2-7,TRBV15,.,CATSSLKQGSYEQYF,TGTGCCACCAGCAGCCTCAAACAGGGTTCCTACGAGCAGTACTTC
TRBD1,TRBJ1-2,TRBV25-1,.,CASSATGVDYGYTF,TGTGCCAGCAGTGCGACAGGGGTTGATTATGGCTACACCTTC
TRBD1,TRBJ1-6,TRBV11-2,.,CASSSRPGTEASPLHF,TGTGCCAGCAGCTCACGGCCCGGGACAGAGGCTTCACCCCTCCACTTT
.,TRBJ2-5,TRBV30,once,CAWSTRGGQETQYF,TGTGCCTGGAGTACAAGGGGTGGGCAAGAGACCCAGTACTTC
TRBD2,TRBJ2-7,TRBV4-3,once,CASSQAASGRNYEQYF,TGCGCCAGCAGCCAAGCTGCCAGCGGGAGGAACTACGAGCAGTACTTC
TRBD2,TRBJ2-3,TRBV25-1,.,CASSDVAGGPDTQYF,TGTGCCAGCAGTGATGTAGCGGGAGGTCCAGATACGCAGTATTTT
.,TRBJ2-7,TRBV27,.,CASQREAHPAYEQYF,TGTGCCAGCCAGCGTGAAGCCCATCCCGCCTACGAGCAGTACTTC
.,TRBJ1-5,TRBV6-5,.,CASSYSQTSNQPQHF,TGTGCCAGCAGTTACTCACAGACTAGCAATCAGCCCCAGCATTTT
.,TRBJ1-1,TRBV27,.,CASSDGGPNTEAFF,TGTGCCAGCAGTGATGGAGGGCCGAACACTGAAGCTTTCTTT
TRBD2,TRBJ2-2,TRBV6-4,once,CASSTSGLAGARGELFF,TGTGCCAGCAGTACCTCGGGACTAGCGGGAGCAAGGGGGGAGCTGTTTTTT
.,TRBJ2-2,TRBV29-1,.,CSVRTGNTGELFF,TGCAGCGTCCGTACAGGAAACACCGGGGAGCTGTTTTTT
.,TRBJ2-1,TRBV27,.,CASSQGQGGEFF,TGTGCCAGCAGTCAGGGACAAGGGGGGGAGTTCTTC
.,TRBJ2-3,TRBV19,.,CASSIMAGSPGTQYF,TGTGCCAGTAGTATAATGGCCGGGAGTCCGGGCACGCAGTATTTT
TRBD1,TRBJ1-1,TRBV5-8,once,CASSQRTGTAFF,TGTGCCAGCAGCCAACGGACAGGGACGGCTTTCTTT
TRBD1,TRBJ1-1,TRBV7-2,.,CASSPGTATEAFF,TGTGCCAGCAGCCCCGGGACAGCCACTGAAGCTTTCTTT
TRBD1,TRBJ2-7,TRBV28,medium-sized,CASSGQARPYEQYF,TGTGCCAGCTCAGGACAGGCGAGACCCTACGAGCAGTACTTC
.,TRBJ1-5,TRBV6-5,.,CASRPRATGDQPQHF,TGTGCCAGCCGCCCCCGGGCAACGGGGGATCAGCCCCAGCATTTT
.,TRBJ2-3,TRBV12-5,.,CASGPVGSPDTQYF,TGTGCTAGTGGTCCCGTCGGGAGCCCAGATACGCAGTATTTT
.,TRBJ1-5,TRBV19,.,CASSMTGHQPQHF,TGTGCCAGTAGTATGACAGGTCATCAGCCCCAGCATTTT
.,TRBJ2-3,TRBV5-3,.,CARSQEEGTESTDTQYF,TGTGCCAGAAGTCAGGAGGAGGGGACCGAATCCACAGATACGCAGTATTTT
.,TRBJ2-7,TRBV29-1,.,CSVGAGAEQYF,TGCAGCGTTGGGGCGGGGGCCGAGCAGTACTTC
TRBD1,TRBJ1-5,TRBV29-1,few,CSVEGDSEPQHF,TGCAGCGTTGAAGGGGACAGCGAGCCCCAGCATTTT
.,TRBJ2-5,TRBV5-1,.,CASSLGEVIHQETQYF,TGCGCCAGCAGCTTGGGGGAGGTTATCCACCAAGAGACCCAGTACTTC
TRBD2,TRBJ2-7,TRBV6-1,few,CASSDLSGGPYEQYF,TGTGCCAGCAGTGACCTTAGCGGGGGACCCTACGAGCAGTACTTC
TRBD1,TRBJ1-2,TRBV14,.,CASSPIPGQGAGANYGYTF,TGTGCCAGCAGCCCCATCCCGGGACAGGGGGCCGGAGCTAACTATGGCTACACCTTC
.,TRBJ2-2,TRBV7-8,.,CASKAAAANTGELFF,TGTGCCTCCAAGGCGGCAGCTGCGAACACCGGGGAGCTGTTTTTT
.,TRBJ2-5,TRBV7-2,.,CASSFRSGNQETQYF,TGTGCCAGCAGCTTCCGCTCGGGGAACCAAGAGACCCAGTACTTC
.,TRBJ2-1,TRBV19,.,CAPDLRQTRVDNEQFF,TGTGCCCCTGATCTAAGACAAACTCGCGTAGATAATGAGCAGTTCTTC
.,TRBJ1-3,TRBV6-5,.,CASYPAGGNTIYF,TGTGCCAGCTACCCCGCGGGTGGAAACACCATATATTTT
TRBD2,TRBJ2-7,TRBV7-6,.,CASSARGGVAYEQYF,TGTGCCAGCAGCGCACGGGGGGGGGTGGCTTACGAGCAGTACTTC
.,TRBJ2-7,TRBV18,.,CASSPAWGVSVPYEQYF,TGTGCCAGCTCACCTGCCTGGGGCGTTAGTGTACCCTACGAGCAGTACTTC
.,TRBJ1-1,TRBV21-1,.,CASSKGEGTGDTEAFF,TGTGCCAGCAGCAAAGGAGAAGGGACAGGGGATACTGAAGCTTTCTTT
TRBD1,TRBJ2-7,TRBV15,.,CATSRDPGQGFYEQYF,TGTGCCACCAGCAGAGACCCGGGACAGGGGTTCTACGAGCAGTACTTC
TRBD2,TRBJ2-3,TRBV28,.,CASRGTSGRTSTDTQYF,TGTGCCAGCAGAGGGACTAGCGGGAGGACTAGCACAGATACGCAGTATTTT